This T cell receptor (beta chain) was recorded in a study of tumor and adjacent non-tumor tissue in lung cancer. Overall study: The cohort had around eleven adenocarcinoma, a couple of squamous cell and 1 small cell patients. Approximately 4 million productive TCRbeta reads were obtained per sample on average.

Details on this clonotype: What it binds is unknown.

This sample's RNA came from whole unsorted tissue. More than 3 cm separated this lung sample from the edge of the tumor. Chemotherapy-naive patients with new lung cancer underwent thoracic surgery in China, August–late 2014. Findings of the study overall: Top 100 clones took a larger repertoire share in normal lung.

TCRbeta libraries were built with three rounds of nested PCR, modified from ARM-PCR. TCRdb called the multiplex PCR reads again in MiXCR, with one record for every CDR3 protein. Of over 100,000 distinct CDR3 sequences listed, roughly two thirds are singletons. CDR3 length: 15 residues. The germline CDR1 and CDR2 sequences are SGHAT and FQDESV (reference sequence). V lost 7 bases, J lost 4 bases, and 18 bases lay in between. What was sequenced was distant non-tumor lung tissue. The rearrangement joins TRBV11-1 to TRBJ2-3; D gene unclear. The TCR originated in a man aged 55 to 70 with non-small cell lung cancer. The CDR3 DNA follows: TGTGCCAGCAACTTCGCAAACTCCTTCTCAGATACGCAGTATTTT. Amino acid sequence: CASNFANSFSDTQYF.